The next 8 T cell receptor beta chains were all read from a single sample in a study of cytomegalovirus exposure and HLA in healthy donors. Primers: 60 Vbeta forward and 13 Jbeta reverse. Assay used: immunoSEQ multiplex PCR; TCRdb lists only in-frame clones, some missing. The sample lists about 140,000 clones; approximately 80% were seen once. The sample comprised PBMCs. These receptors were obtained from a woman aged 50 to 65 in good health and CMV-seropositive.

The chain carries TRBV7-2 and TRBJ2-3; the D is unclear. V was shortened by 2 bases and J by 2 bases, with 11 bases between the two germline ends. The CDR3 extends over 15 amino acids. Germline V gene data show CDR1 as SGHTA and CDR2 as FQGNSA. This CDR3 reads CASSLSVGFTDTQYF. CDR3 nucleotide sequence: TGTGCCAGCAGCTTAAGCGTAGGCTTCACAGATACGCAGTATTTT.

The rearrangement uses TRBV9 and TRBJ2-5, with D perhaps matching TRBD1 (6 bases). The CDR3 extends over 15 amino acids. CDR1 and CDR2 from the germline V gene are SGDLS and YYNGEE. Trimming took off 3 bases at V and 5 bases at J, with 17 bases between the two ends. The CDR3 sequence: CASSAFTGIMETQYF. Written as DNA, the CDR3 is TGTGCCAGCAGCGCCTTTACAGGGATTATGGAGACCCAGTACTTC.

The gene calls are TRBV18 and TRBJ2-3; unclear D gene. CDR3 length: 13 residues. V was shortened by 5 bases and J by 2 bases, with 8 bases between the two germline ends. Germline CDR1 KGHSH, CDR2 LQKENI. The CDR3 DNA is TGTGCCAGCTCAGAGGTAGACACAGATACGCAGTATTTT. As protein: CASSEVDTDTQYF.

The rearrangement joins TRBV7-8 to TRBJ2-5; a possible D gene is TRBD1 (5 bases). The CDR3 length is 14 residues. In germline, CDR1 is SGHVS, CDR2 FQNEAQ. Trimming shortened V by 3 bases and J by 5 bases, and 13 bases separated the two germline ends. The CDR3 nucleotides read TGTGCCAGCAGCTTTGGGGCGGTTGGTGAGACCCAGTACTTC. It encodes CASSFGAVGETQYF.

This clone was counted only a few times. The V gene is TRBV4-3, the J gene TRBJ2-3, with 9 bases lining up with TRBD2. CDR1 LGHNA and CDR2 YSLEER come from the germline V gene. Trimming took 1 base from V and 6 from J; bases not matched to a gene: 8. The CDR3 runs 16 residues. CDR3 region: CASSQVGGGAGDTQYF. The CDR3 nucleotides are TGCGCCAGCAGCCAAGTAGGCGGGGGGGCCGGGGATACGCAGTATTTT.

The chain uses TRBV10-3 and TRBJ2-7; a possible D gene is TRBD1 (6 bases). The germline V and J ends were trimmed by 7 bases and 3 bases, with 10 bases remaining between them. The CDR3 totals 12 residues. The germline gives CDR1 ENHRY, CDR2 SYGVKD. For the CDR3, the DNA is TGTGCCATCACTCAGGGGAACTACGAGCAGTACTTC. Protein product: CAITQGNYEQYF.

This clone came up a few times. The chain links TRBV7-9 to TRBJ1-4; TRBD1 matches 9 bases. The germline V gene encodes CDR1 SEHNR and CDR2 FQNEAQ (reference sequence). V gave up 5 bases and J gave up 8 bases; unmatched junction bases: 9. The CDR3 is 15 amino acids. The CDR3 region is CASSKTGGIREKLFF. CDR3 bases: TGTGCCAGCAGCAAAACAGGGGGCATTAGGGAAAAACTGTTTTTT.

The CDR3 DNA reads as TGTGCCAGCTCACCAGGAAGACAGGGAGTTTTAGGGGGCTACACCTTC. Protein sequence: CASSPGRQGVLGGYTF. The chain combines TRBV18 with TRBJ1-2; TRBD1 agrees at 7 bases. The CDR3 consists of 16 residues. Trimming removed 2 bases from V and 8 bases from J; junction bases left unmatched: 14. CDR1 is KGHSH, CDR2 LQKENI, per germline.